Listed below are T cell receptor beta chains from one sample, sequenced in a study of blood T cell repertoires in COVID-19. Assay: immunoSEQ multiplex PCR; the TCRdb copy retains only in-frame clones and omits some. This table has hundreds of thousands of clones, 85% to 90% appearing once. Source material: PBMCs or T cells enriched from blood (not recorded which). Receptors were obtained from a man aged 25-45 years who had recovered from COVID-19. Each CDR3 is given with its conserved first and last residue. The order of the fields is J gene, D gene, V gene, clone size, CDR3 protein, CDR3 DNA. D genes are given only for firm matches. The size entry is marked missing in some rows and otherwise reads once, few, many or a size class.

TRBJ2-5	.	TRBV4-2	once	CASSQDPSWRSQAETQYF	TGTGCCAGCAGCCAAGATCCTAGTTGGAGGAGTCAGGCGGAGACCCAGTACTTC
TRBJ1-1	.	TRBV18	.	CASSPAVSNVNTEAFF	TGTGCCAGCTCACCAGCGGTGTCCAATGTGAACACTGAAGCTTTCTTT
TRBJ2-7	TRBD2	TRBV2	few	CAIRAGKGYEQYF	TGTGCCATACGAGCGGGAAAGGGTTACGAGCAGTACTTC
TRBJ1-2	.	TRBV6-4	once	CASSALPGENYGYTF	TGTGCCAGCAGTGCGTTGCCAGGGGAGAACTATGGCTACACCTTC
TRBJ2-1	TRBD1	TRBV7-9	.	CASSSGQGNEQFF	TGTGCCAGCAGCTCCGGACAGGGGAACGAGCAGTTCTTC
TRBJ1-5	TRBD1	TRBV7-2	.	CASSSGQIQPQHF	TGTGCCAGCAGCTCGGGACAGATTCAGCCCCAGCATTTT
TRBJ1-5	TRBD1	TRBV7-9	.	CASSLTGANQPQHF	TGTGCCAGCAGCTTGACAGGGGCAAATCAGCCCCAGCATTTT
TRBJ2-2	TRBD2	TRBV9	.	CASSVGLAGTGELFF	TGTGCCAGCAGCGTTGGACTAGCGGGAACCGGGGAGCTGTTTTTT
TRBJ2-7	.	TRBV7-8	.	CASSLRTVSYEQYF	TGTGCCAGCAGCCTCCGGACTGTGAGCTACGAGCAGTACTTC
TRBJ2-5	.	TRBV5-1	.	CASSPPPEETQYF	TGCGCCAGCAGCCCCCCGCCTGAGGAGACCCAGTACTTC
TRBJ1-5	TRBD1	TRBV5-1	.	CASTAPDCGAGGSNQPQHF	TGCGCCAGCACCGCCCCCGACTGTGGGGCAGGGGGTAGCAATCAGCCCCAGCATTTT
TRBJ2-3	TRBD1	TRBV3-1/TRBV3-2	.	CASSQLGQVNFTDTQYF	TGTGCCAGCAGCCAGCTTGGACAGGTGAATTTCACAGATACGCAGTATTTT
TRBJ2-1	.	TRBV24-1	.	CATSDSGGPFNEQFF	TGTGCCACCAGTGATTCTGGAGGGCCCTTCAATGAGCAGTTCTTC
TRBJ2-2	TRBD2	TRBV9	.	CASRLAGSNTGELFF	TGTGCCAGTCGGCTAGCGGGGTCGAACACCGGGGAGCTGTTTTTT
TRBJ1-2	.	TRBV6-1	once	CASSERPEGYTF	TGTGCCAGCAGTGAGAGGCCTGAGGGCTACACCTTC
TRBJ1-6	TRBD1	TRBV5-1	.	CASSLAGQGNGPGSPLHF	TGCGCCAGCAGCTTGGCCGGACAGGGAAACGGTCCAGGTTCACCCCTCCACTTT
TRBJ2-7	.	TRBV9	.	CASSVDGGPYEQYF	TGTGCCAGCAGCGTAGACGGAGGCCCCTACGAGCAGTACTTC
TRBJ2-3	TRBD2	TRBV19	.	CASSTPVAGGTTDTQYF	TGTGCCAGTAGTACTCCTGTAGCGGGAGGGACCACAGATACGCAGTATTTT
TRBJ2-1	.	TRBV3-1/TRBV3-2	.	CASSRNSEQFF	TGTGCCAGCAGCCGTAACTCAGAGCAGTTCTTC
TRBJ2-2	TRBD1	TRBV6-5	.	CASSRNRQGSGELFF	TGTGCCAGCAGTCGAAATCGACAGGGGTCCGGGGAGCTGTTTTTT
TRBJ2-2	TRBD2	TRBV2	.	CASSELAVANTGELFF	TGTGCCAGCAGTGAACTAGCGGTCGCGAACACCGGGGAGCTGTTTTTT
TRBJ2-3	.	TRBV28	.	CASSPLQGIADTQYF	TGTGCCAGCAGTCCCCTCCAGGGGATTGCAGATACGCAGTATTTT
TRBJ2-1	.	TRBV10-3	.	CAISVPGESYNEQFF	TGTGCCATCAGTGTGCCGGGAGAATCCTACAATGAGCAGTTCTTC
TRBJ2-1	.	TRBV3-1/TRBV3-2	.	CASSQALLTSSYNEQFF	TGTGCCAGCAGCCAAGCGTTGTTGACTAGCTCCTACAATGAGCAGTTCTTC
TRBJ2-7	TRBD2	TRBV5-1	.	CASSPTSGSGYEQYF	TGCGCCAGCAGCCCAACTAGCGGGAGTGGCTACGAGCAGTACTTC
TRBJ1-2	.	TRBV29-1	.	CSVVRGTNYGYTF	TGCAGCGTTGTACGGGGTACTAACTATGGCTACACCTTC
TRBJ2-1	.	TRBV11-3	once	CASSFPTPFSGDEQFF	TGTGCCAGCAGCTTTCCGACCCCGTTTAGCGGCGATGAGCAGTTCTTC
TRBJ2-1	TRBD1	TRBV25-1	.	CASSGGVLQGAYNEQFF	TGTGCCAGCAGTGGGGGTGTGTTGCAGGGGGCTTACAATGAGCAGTTCTTC
TRBJ2-7	.	TRBV7-2	.	CASSFSSYEQYF	TGTGCCAGCAGCTTCTCCAGCTACGAGCAGTACTTC
TRBJ2-5	TRBD1	TRBV24-1	.	CATSDPGQGPGETQYF	TGTGCCACCAGTGATCCGGGACAGGGGCCGGGAGAGACCCAGTACTTC
TRBJ1-1	.	TRBV24-1	.	CATSGENTEAFF	TGTGCCACCAGTGGCGAGAACACTGAAGCTTTCTTT
TRBJ2-7	TRBD2	TRBV5-1	.	CASSDVSGLAGVDEQYF	TGCGCCAGCAGCGACGTCTCGGGACTAGCGGGAGTCGACGAGCAGTACTTC
TRBJ2-3	.	TRBV28	.	CASTLAVNTDTQYF	TGTGCCAGCACCTTAGCGGTTAACACAGATACGCAGTATTTT
TRBJ1-6	.	TRBV11-2	.	CASSFDRIHGSPLHF	TGTGCCAGCAGCTTCGACAGAATCCACGGGTCACCCCTCCACTTT
TRBJ1-4	TRBD1	TRBV25-1	few	CASSLSTGGVEKLFF	TGTGCCAGCAGTCTCTCGACAGGGGGAGTTGAAAAACTGTTTTTT
TRBJ2-3	TRBD1	TRBV5-1	.	CASSFTGADTQYF	TGCGCCAGCAGCTTCACAGGGGCAGATACGCAGTATTTT
TRBJ2-7	.	TRBV4-1	.	CASSQDLARGNEQYF	TGCGCCAGCAGCCAAGATTTGGCCAGGGGTAACGAGCAGTACTTC
TRBJ2-7	.	TRBV7-9	.	CASRNDQTPTYEQYF	TGTGCCAGCCGTAACGACCAGACACCAACCTACGAGCAGTACTTC
TRBJ2-5	TRBD2	TRBV11-2	.	CASSLGGLAWGNQETQYF	TGTGCCAGCAGCTTAGGGGGACTAGCTTGGGGGAACCAAGAGACCCAGTACTTC
TRBJ2-6	TRBD1	TRBV5-1	.	CASQLGTGGLSGANVLTF	TGCGCCAGCCAGCTGGGAACAGGGGGATTGTCTGGGGCCAACGTCCTGACTTTC
TRBJ2-4	TRBD1	TRBV19	.	CASSRQGTEQYF	TGTGCCAGTAGTAGACAGGGAACGGAACAGTACTTC
TRBJ1-2	TRBD1	TRBV5-5	.	CASSATGGVGYGYTF	TGTGCCAGCAGCGCAACAGGGGGCGTTGGCTATGGCTACACCTTC
TRBJ1-5	.	TRBV28	.	CASSPWGEQPQHF	TGTGCCAGCAGTCCCTGGGGCGAGCAGCCCCAGCATTTT
TRBJ2-2	TRBD1	TRBV2	.	CAPGGQGAGELFF	TGTGCCCCCGGGGGACAGGGAGCCGGGGAGCTGTTTTTT
TRBJ2-7	TRBD2	TRBV6-6	.	CASSRLAGGGRENEQYF	TGTGCCAGCAGCCGACTAGCGGGAGGGGGCAGGGAGAACGAGCAGTACTTC
TRBJ2-5	.	TRBV3-1/TRBV3-2	.	CASRDLARGQETQYF	TGTGCCAGCAGAGACCTAGCGCGAGGCCAAGAGACCCAGTACTTC
TRBJ1-1	.	TRBV11-3	.	CASSALRYTEAFF	TGTGCCAGCAGCGCTCTCCGGTACACTGAAGCTTTCTTT
TRBJ2-3	TRBD2	TRBV28	once	CASSLSLDRLAGGKDTQYF	TGTGCCAGCAGCCTCTCCCTCGACAGACTAGCGGGAGGGAAAGATACGCAGTATTTT
TRBJ1-1	.	TRBV5-6	.	CASTLGSEAFF	TGTGCCAGCACCCTAGGGAGTGAAGCTTTCTTT
TRBJ2-7	TRBD1	TRBV19	.	CASSMGTGSYEQYF	TGTGCCAGTAGTATGGGGACAGGGTCCTACGAGCAGTACTTC
TRBJ2-3	.	TRBV4-2	.	CASSQDRASGTDTQYF	TGTGCCAGCAGCCAAGATAGGGCTAGCGGCACAGATACGCAGTATTTT